This T cell receptor (beta chain) derives from a study of T-cell reconstitution after alpha-beta-depleted transplantation in children. Regarding this clonotype: What it recognizes is unknown.

Library preparation (for TCRbeta) was performed with unique molecular identifiers. TCRdb independently ran MiXCR on the PCR reads; one entry per CDR3 protein. The table shows 500,000 to 600,000 distinct CDR3 sequences, with roughly a quarter occurring only once. Overall study findings and caveats: It was newly produced T cells that mostly accounted for T-cell counts and diversity one year after transplant. Approximately two months post-transplant, alpha-beta T cells reportedly originated from several hundred expanded graft clones. Surviving thymic progenitors and recipient T cells were the source of high TCRbeta diversity at day 60 in some patients.

This sample comprised PBMCs, obtained before TCRalphabeta/CD19-depleted stem cell transplant. This receptor was obtained from a boy in the first two years of life with Wiskott-Aldrich syndrome, due to receive a stem cell transplant.

The CDR3 loop reads CASSPSASGQTQYF. DNA of the CDR3: TGTGCCAGCAGCCCCTCTGCGTCCGGTCAGACCCAGTACTTC. The gene calls are TRBV12-3 or TRBV12-4 and TRBJ2-5; D not certain. The V end lost 6 bases, the J end lost 6 bases, and 17 bases lay between the germline ends. This CDR3 spans 14 amino acids.